The 3 T cell receptor beta chains in this list originate from one sample, sequenced in a study of PD-1 blockade in mismatch repair-deficient tumors. Sequenced by immunoSEQ multiplex PCR; TCRdb stores in-frame clones only, minus some. Altogether some 10,000 clones are present, 90% to 95% being singletons, with the ten largest covering over 9.5%. Time point defined: 10-day in vitro stimulation with candidate neoantigen peptide 3. Their target antigens are unknown. This specimen consisted of cells cultured in vitro, obtained from a patient treated with pembrolizumab. These TCRs come from an adult with mismatch repair-deficient cancer.

The chain carries TRBV5-1 and TRBJ2-3; no firm D call. The CDR3 is 13 amino acids. Germline lookup yields CDR1 SGHRS and CDR2 YFSETQ. The V and J ends lost 4 bases and 6 bases respectively, with 12 bases between them. CDR3 sequence: CASSPAGVDTQYF. In DNA, the CDR3 is TGCGCCAGCAGCCCCGCTGGGGTTGATACGCAGTATTTT.

As concerns this clone: At one of its ends the junction is not consistent with the germline gene, which may arise from a read error. V usage is TRBV28 and J usage is TRBJ2-1; no reliable D call. This CDR3 has 12 amino acids. The germline V gene has CDR1 MDHEN and CDR2 SYDVKM. The CDR3 nucleotides read TGTGCCAGCAGTCCCTTCTACGATGAGCAGTTCTTC. Its translation: CASSPFYDEQFF.

The chain uses TRBV6-5 and TRBJ2-7; D is ambiguous. Germline loops: CDR1 MNHEY, CDR2 SVGAGI. V was clipped by 10 bases and J by 4 bases, with 11 bases between them. The CDR3 has 11 residues. CDR3 protein: CAIKDGYEQYF. In nucleotides, the CDR3 is TGTGCCATCAAAGACGGGTACGAGCAGTACTTC.